The 31 T cell receptor beta chains in this list originate from one sample, sequenced in a study of shared clonotypes between healthy human individuals. The protocol was immunoSEQ multiplex PCR, while the TCRdb copy is restricted to in-frame clones and leaves out a portion. The data show 2 million to 2.5 million clones, with just under 95% seen just once and approximately 0.4% held by the top ten. The sample was naive CD4+ T cells from PBMCs. Subset in this sample: CD45RA+ positively selected. These receptors all stem from a young man in good health. Some clones in this sample may be carry-over from other donors' samples.

J is TRBJ2-5 and V is TRBV7-3, with 12 bases that match TRBD2. J gave up 0 bases and V 6 bases, and 8 bases lay outside the gene matches. This CDR3 is built from 17 residues. Germline V gene sequence: CDR1 SGHTA, CDR2 FQGTGA. CDR3 DNA: TGTGCCAGCAGAACACCTAGCGGGAGGGCGTACCAAGAGACCCAGTACTTC. This codes for CASRTPSGRAYQETQYF.

This clone was recorded once. The gene calls are TRBV11-2 and TRBJ2-2; 12 bases are a match to TRBD2. V trimming: 4 bases; J trimming: 3 bases; junction bases outside the gene matches: 12. The CDR3 loop spans 19 amino acids. Germline V lookup: CDR1 SGHAT, CDR2 FQNNGV. The CDR3 DNA reads TGTGCCAGCAGCTCGCGGGGGGCTAGCGGGAGGGCCTACACCGGGGAGCTGTTTTTT. It encodes CASSSRGASGRAYTGELFF. Filled out from reference TRBV11-2 and TRBJ2-2, the complete variable domain reads EAGVAQSPRYKIIEKRQSVAFWCNPISGHATLYWYQQILGQGPKLLIQFQNNGVVDDSQLPKDRFSAERLKGVDSTLKIQPAKLEDSAVYLCASSSRGASGRAYTGELFFGEGSRLTVL.

The gene calls are TRBV27 and TRBJ2-1; 8 bases align to TRBD2. This CDR3 is built from 17 residues. In germline, CDR1 is MNHEY, CDR2 SMNVEV (reference sequence). With 4 bases clipped from V and 6 bases from J, the junction kept 14 bases outside the gene matches. CDR3 sequence (DNA): TGTGCCAGCAGTTCAGAGGGAATCGGAGCGGGGGTCAATGAGCAGTTCTTC. Protein: CASSSEGIGAGVNEQFF.

The table lists this clone with a few counts. V usage is TRBV4-1 and J usage is TRBJ1-3; no definite D call. The CDR3 length is 16 residues. V was pared by 5 bases and J by 2 bases, with 16 bases between. Germline V gives CDR1 MGHRA, CDR2 YSYEKL. The CDR3 nucleotides are TGCGCCAGCAGCAACACCCGGATTGGGGCTGGAAACACCATATATTTT. It encodes CASSNTRIGAGNTIYF.

CDR3 amino acids: CSVGIQGLRTEAFF. CDR3 in DNA: TGCAGCGTTGGTATACAGGGGCTTAGAACTGAAGCTTTCTTT. V and J are TRBV29-1 and TRBJ1-1; 7 bases fit TRBD1. This CDR3 is 14 amino acids long. V trimming: 4 bases; J trimming: 5 bases; junction bases outside the gene matches: 10. Germline values: CDR1 SQVTM, CDR2 ANQGSEA.

The rearrangement links TRBV28 to TRBJ2-1, with D possibly TRBD2 on 6 matching bases. The CDR3 contains 15 residues. Per germline, CDR1 MDHEN and CDR2 SYDVKM. The V end was cut by 2 bases, the J end by 4 bases, with 12 bases between. CDR3 DNA: TGTGCCAGCAGTTTAGGCGGGGTTTTTTACAATGAGCAGTTCTTC. Translating gives CASSLGGVFYNEQFF.

This clone was recorded a few times. The V call is TRBV11-2, the J call TRBJ1-4; no clear D. In germline, CDR1 is SGHAT, CDR2 FQNNGV. V was pared by 7 bases and J by 6 bases, with 6 bases between. The CDR3 runs 11 residues. CDR3 bases: TGTGCCAGCACCGAGTATGAAAAACTGTTTTTT. Translated: CASTEYEKLFF. The full variable domain, with the rest looked up from reference TRBV11-2 and TRBJ1-4, is EAGVAQSPRYKIIEKRQSVAFWCNPISGHATLYWYQQILGQGPKLLIQFQNNGVVDDSQLPKDRFSAERLKGVDSTLKIQPAKLEDSAVYLCASTEYEKLFFGSGTQLSVL.

The CDR3 protein is CATSSYSNEQGVGEKLFF. CDR3 in DNA: TGTGCCACCAGCAGCTACTCAAACGAACAGGGCGTTGGTGAAAAACTGTTTTTT. The J gene is TRBJ1-4, the V gene TRBV15; the D gene is possibly TRBD1 (6 bases). Germline loops: CDR1 LNHNV, CDR2 YYDKDF (reference sequence). CDR3 length: 18 amino acids. The germline V and J ends were trimmed by 3 bases and 7 bases, with 24 bases remaining between them.

The rearrangement links TRBV7-9 to TRBJ1-3; D is perhaps TRBD1 (5 bases). CDR3 length: 15 residues. CDR1 and CDR2 (germline): SEHNR, FQNEAQ (reference sequence). Trimming shortened V by 5 bases and J by 4 bases, and 15 bases separated the two germline ends. The CDR3 coding sequence is TGTGCCAGCAGCCCCCCCCTAACAGGCGGAAACACCATATATTTT. The encoded protein is CASSPPLTGGNTIYF.

The J gene is TRBJ2-5, the V gene TRBV27; possible D gene TRBD2, 5 bases. The germline V and J ends were trimmed by 3 bases and 5 bases, with 10 bases remaining between them. This CDR3 contains 13 residues. CDR1 is MNHEY, CDR2 SMNVEV, per germline (reference sequence). CDR3 nucleotide sequence: TGTGCCAGCAGTTTCGGGGTATGGGAGACCCAGTACTTC. Its protein product is CASSFGVWETQYF.

The chain combines TRBV28 with TRBJ1-2, with TRBD1 identical over 7 bases. After removal of 3 bases from V and 4 bases from J, the junction contained 5 bases not matched to a gene. This CDR3 comprises 14 residues. The germline gives CDR1 MDHEN, CDR2 SYDVKM. In DNA form, the CDR3 reads TGTGCCAGCAGTTTGAAGGGGGCGGGCTATGGCTACACCTTC. It yields the protein CASSLKGAGYGYTF.

The V gene is TRBV7-2, the J gene TRBJ2-3; 7 bases map to TRBD2. This CDR3 has 16 residues. V shed 5 bases, J shed 3 bases, and the junction held 11 bases outside the gene matches. Germline CDR1 reads SGHTA; CDR2 reads FQGNSA. In DNA, the CDR3 is TGTGCCAGCAGCAAGAAAGGGCCTAGCGGTACAGATACGCAGTATTTT. It is translated as CASSKKGPSGTDTQYF. The whole variable domain, filled in from reference TRBV7-2 and TRBJ2-3, reads GAGVSQSPSNKVTEKGKDVELRCDPISGHTALYWYRQSLGQGLEFLIYFQGNSAPDKSGLPSDRFSAERTGGSVSTLTIQRTQQEDSAVYLCASSKKGPSGTDTQYFGPGTRLTVL.

In DNA, the CDR3 is TGTGCCAGCAGTGTATTTAGCGCCGAAAACATTCAGTACTTC. Residues: CASSVFSAENIQYF. The genes are TRBV2 and TRBJ2-4; D may be TRBD2 (5 bases). Germline-derived CDR1 and CDR2 are SNHLY and FYNNEI. This CDR3 contains 14 residues. V gave up 4 bases and J gave up 5 bases, with 12 bases separating them.

V usage is TRBV5-1 and J usage is TRBJ1-1, with 9 positions matching TRBD1. Trimming removed 4 bases from V and 2 bases from J; junction bases left unmatched: 12. This CDR3 region has 17 residues. Per germline, CDR1 SGHRS and CDR2 YFSETQ. CDR3 DNA sequence: TGCGCCAGCAGCCTGTTACAGGGGGCAGGGTATAACACTGAAGCTTTCTTT. Residues: CASSLLQGAGYNTEAFF.

The rearrangement uses TRBV5-1 and TRBJ1-4; TRBD1 is a possible D gene (5 bases). The CDR3 is 14 amino acids. The germline V gene has CDR1 SGHRS and CDR2 YFSETQ. V was shortened by 4 bases and J by 8 bases, with 15 bases between the two germline ends. CDR3 nucleotides: TGCGCCAGCAGCGTGGACGGAAAGGGGGAAAAACTGTTTTTT. Translated, it gives CASSVDGKGEKLFF.

CDR3 protein: CASSLQFNYNEQFF. In DNA form, the CDR3 reads TGCGCCAGCAGCTTGCAGTTTAACTACAATGAGCAGTTCTTC. The chain has TRBV5-1 and TRBJ2-1; no reliable D call. Per the germline V gene, CDR1 is SGHRS and CDR2 is YFSETQ. The CDR3 has 14 residues. V gave up 1 base and J gave up 3 bases, with 8 bases separating them. The full variable domain, in which reference TRBV5-1 and TRBJ2-1 provide the parts outside the CDR3, is KAGVTQTPRYLIKTRGQQVTLSCSPISGHRSVSWYQQTPGQGLQFLFEYFSETQRNKGNFPGRFSGRQFSNSRSEMNVSTLELGDSALYLCASSLQFNYNEQFFGPGTRLTVL.

The J gene is TRBJ1-3, the V gene TRBV9; TRBD1 agrees at 7 bases. CDR3 length: 14 residues. Germline CDR1 and CDR2: SGDLS and YYNGEE. The junction had 5 bases not matched to a gene; V was cut back by 4 bases and J by 4 bases. CDR3 nucleotides: TGTGCCAGCAGCCCACAGGGGTCCGGAAACACCATATATTTT. It is translated as CASSPQGSGNTIYF.

The rearrangement links TRBV15 to TRBJ1-1; 10 bases are a match to TRBD1. The CDR3 runs 15 residues. Per the germline V gene, CDR1 is LNHNV and CDR2 is YYDKDF (reference sequence). J gave up 1 base and V 1 base, and 0 bases lay outside the gene matches. The CDR3 DNA reads as TGTGCCACCAGCAGAGGGGACAGGGGGAACACTGAAGCTTTCTTT. It translates to CATSRGDRGNTEAFF.

The chain employs TRBV7-6 and TRBJ2-1; possibly TRBD1 for D (6 bases). Germline values: CDR1 SGHVS, CDR2 FNYEAQ. V gave up 5 bases and J gave up 7 bases, with 21 bases separating them. The CDR3 totals 16 residues. The CDR3 loop reads CASSPLRSYRENEQFF. CDR3 coding DNA: TGTGCCAGCAGCCCGCTAAGGTCGTACAGGGAGAATGAGCAGTTCTTC.

This rearrangement joins TRBV10-3 to TRBJ2-5; D may be TRBD2 (7 bases). From germline, CDR1 is ENHRY and CDR2 SYGVKD. The CDR3 runs 16 residues. V was shortened by 4 bases and J by 2 bases, with 17 bases between the two germline ends. The CDR3 region has the DNA TGTGCCATCAGTGGGTCCTGGGGGGGGCCGCAAGAGACCCAGTACTTC. This codes for CAISGSWGGPQETQYF.

For the CDR3, the DNA is TGTGCCAGCAGCCAAGGGAGTACCAATGAAAAACTGTTTTTT. Residues: CASSQGSTNEKLFF. The rearrangement links TRBV27 to TRBJ1-4; D is undetermined. V lost 6 bases, J lost 5 bases, and 13 bases lay in between. This CDR3 has 14 residues. The V gene's germline CDR1 is MNHEY and CDR2 SMNVEV (reference sequence).

This clone was detected only once. V is TRBV5-8 and J is TRBJ2-3; 8 nucleotides match TRBD2. Trimming cost V 6 bases and J 0 bases; bases outside gene matches: 3. CDR3 length: 14 residues. Germline V gene lookup returns CDR1 SGHTS and CDR2 YDEGEE. This chain's CDR3 is CASNSGESTDTQYF. CDR3 nucleotides: TGTGCCAGCAATAGCGGGGAAAGCACAGATACGCAGTATTTT. The full variable domain, rest sourced from reference TRBV5-8 and TRBJ2-3, is EAGVTQSPTHLIKTRGQQATLRCSPISGHTSVYWYQQALGLGLQFLLWYDEGEERNRGNFPPRFSGRQFPNYSSELNVNALELEDSALYLCASNSGESTDTQYFGPGTRLTVL.

This clone is a singleton in its sample. The CDR3 DNA reads as TGTGCCGCGAATAAGGGCCGAAACACTGAAGCTTTCTTT. It is translated as CAANKGRNTEAFF. This sequence joins TRBV10-3 and TRBJ1-1; no reliable D call. The germline V gene has CDR1 ENHRY and CDR2 SYGVKD. The CDR3 totals 13 residues. V was clipped by 11 bases and J by 2 bases, with 15 bases between them.

The rearrangement uses TRBV18 and TRBJ2-4; D may be TRBD1 or TRBD2 (5 bases each). The CDR3 has 15 amino acids. The V gene lost 0 bases and the J gene lost 8 bases, with 14 bases spanning the gap. Germline CDR1 and CDR2: KGHSH and LQKENI. DNA for the CDR3: TGTGCCAGCTCACCACCGTGGGGCCTCGGGGACATTCAGTACTTC. Translated, it gives CASSPPWGLGDIQYF.

The gene calls are TRBV7-9 and TRBJ2-2; D gene ambiguous. The V gene's germline CDR1 is SEHNR and CDR2 FQNEAQ (reference sequence). V was shortened by 5 bases and J by 3 bases, with 16 bases between the two germline ends. The CDR3 spans 16 residues. In DNA, the CDR3 is TGTGCCAGCAGCCCCAAGCTTGTTGTGGACACCGGGGAGCTGTTTTTT. Translation gives CASSPKLVVDTGELFF.

The chain employs TRBV27 and TRBJ2-1; 8 positions agree with TRBD1. In germline, CDR1 is MNHEY, CDR2 SMNVEV (reference sequence). CDR3 size: 15 residues. Trimming at V came to 5 bases and at J to 4 bases, leaving 7 bases not matched to a gene. The CDR3 spells CASSIGTGFYNEQFF. The CDR3 coding sequence is TGTGCCAGCAGTATTGGGACAGGATTTTACAATGAGCAGTTCTTC.

As for this clone: At the DNA level, this CDR3 is encoded by other sequences in the same sample as well. The V gene is TRBV2, the J gene TRBJ1-1; 9 nucleotides agree with TRBD1. V lost 6 bases to trimming and J lost 5 bases; unmatched junction nucleotides: 4. The CDR3 sequence is 13 residues long. The germline gives CDR1 SNHLY, CDR2 FYNNEI. Here the CDR3 DNA reads TGTGCCAGCAGGGACAGGGGAAGGACTGAAGCTTTCTTT. Protein product: CASRDRGRTEAFF.

V gene TRBV4-1 combines with J gene TRBJ2-5; possibly TRBD1 or TRBD2 for D (5 bases each). Germline CDR1 is MGHRA and CDR2 is YSYEKL. The CDR3 extends over 18 amino acids. V was trimmed by 1 base and J by 0 bases, leaving 18 bases between them. The CDR3 DNA is TGCGCCAGCAGCCAAGCACTTTCCGGGACCAGTTACCAAGAGACCCAGTACTTC. Translated, it gives CASSQALSGTSYQETQYF.

The chain uses TRBV28 and TRBJ2-7; possibly TRBD2 for D (6 bases). Trimming removed 5 bases at V and 4 bases at J, with 15 bases between. Germline assignment: CDR1 MDHEN and CDR2 SYDVKM. The CDR3 is 14 residues long. For the CDR3, the DNA is TGTGCCAGCAGTCGACCGGGACTCGAATACGAGCAGTACTTC. It codes for CASSRPGLEYEQYF.

This CDR3 is CASSPRGGQTNEQFF. CDR3 nucleotide sequence: TGTGCCAGCAGCCCCAGGGGGGGACAGACGAATGAGCAGTTCTTC. The J gene is TRBJ2-1, the V gene TRBV2; D possibly uses TRBD1 or TRBD2 (7 bases each). Germline-derived CDR1 and CDR2 are SNHLY and FYNNEI. The CDR3 is 15 amino acids. The V gene lost 6 bases and the J gene lost 7 bases, with 19 bases spanning the gap.

The chain uses TRBV7-8 and TRBJ1-5; no reliable D call. CDR1 is SGHVS and CDR2 is FQNEAQ in the germline V gene. V gave up 3 bases and J gave up 3 bases, with 12 bases separating them. The CDR3 is 15 residues long. The CDR3 here is CASSLGRSPNQPQHF. The CDR3 nucleotides read TGTGCCAGCAGCTTGGGCAGGTCCCCCAATCAGCCCCAGCATTTT.